These T cell receptor beta chains were read from a single sample in a study of blood T cells in healthy people across ages. MiXCR, applied by TCRdb to the 5' RACE reads, yields one record per CDR3 protein. This table has 700,000 or so distinct CDR3 sequences, roughly two fifths appearing once. The specimen sequenced was blood. These receptor sequences come from an elderly man in good health. Both conserved end residues are part of each CDR3. A D gene is named only where the DNA matches it firmly. Part of the rows lack a size; the others show once, few, many or a class for expanded clones.

V,size,J,D,CDR3,DNA
TRBV20-1,few,TRBJ1-1,-,CSASVQMNTEAFF,TGCAGTGCTAGTGTTCAGATGAACACTGAAGCTTTCTTT
TRBV7-9,-,TRBJ2-7,TRBD1,CASSLVGTGNQGEQYF,TGTGCCAGCAGCTTAGTTGGGACAGGGAATCAGGGCGAGCAGTACTTC
TRBV6-5,-,TRBJ1-5,-,CASSYSTGKRQPQHF,TGTGCCAGCAGTTACTCGACCGGGAAAAGACAGCCCCAGCATTTT
TRBV18,few,TRBJ1-5,-,CASSGTRGNQPQHF,TGTGCCAGCTCCGGGACGCGGGGCAATCAGCCCCAGCATTTT
TRBV6-5,few,TRBJ1-1,TRBD1,CASSSRPGTGKNTEAFF,TGTGCCAGCAGTTCCCGACCCGGGACAGGGAAGAACACTGAAGCTTTCTTT
TRBV6-5,-,TRBJ2-7,TRBD1,CASSYSGQAAYEQYF,TGTGCCAGCAGTTACTCGGGACAGGCCGCCTACGAGCAGTACTTC
TRBV20-1,-,TRBJ1-6,-,CSARDLGSPLHF,TGCAGTGCTAGAGATCTCGGATCACCCCTCCACTTT
TRBV20-1,-,TRBJ2-1,-,CSARGESGLAGNEQFF,TGCAGTGCTAGAGGTGAATCGGGCCTAGCCGGCAATGAGCAGTTCTTC
TRBV7-2,few,TRBJ2-2,-,CASRRQGRYSGELFF,TGTGCCAGCAGGCGGCAGGGCAGATACTCCGGGGAGCTGTTTTTT
TRBV28,-,TRBJ2-3,-,CASSSSLAKSTDTQYF,TGTGCCAGCAGCTCATCTCTAGCGAAAAGCACAGATACGCAGTATTTT
TRBV7-2,-,TRBJ2-3,-,CASSLGATYTQYF,TGTGCCAGCAGCTTAGGCGCTACCTATACGCAGTATTTT
TRBV5-4,-,TRBJ2-7,-,CASSLASISDEQYF,TGTGCCAGCAGCTTGGCGTCGATCTCCGACGAGCAGTACTTC
TRBV20-1,-,TRBJ2-3,-,CSGIGRTGADTQYF,TGCAGTGGCATCGGGCGGACGGGCGCAGATACGCAGTATTTT
TRBV20-1,few,TRBJ1-1,-,CSASPGMNTEAFF,TGCAGTGCTAGTCCGGGGATGAACACTGAAGCTTTCTTT
TRBV6-6,few,TRBJ2-7,TRBD2,CASAGDYYEQYF,TGTGCCAGCGCGGGAGATTACTACGAGCAGTACTTC
TRBV7-3,few,TRBJ2-5,-,CASSVDSGQTQYF,TGTGCCAGCAGCGTCGACTCCGGGCAGACCCAGTACTTC
TRBV20-1,many,TRBJ2-1,TRBD2,CSARKPTSGRIGEQFF,TGCAGTGCTAGAAAGCCGACTAGCGGGAGAATTGGTGAGCAGTTCTTC
TRBV7-2,many,TRBJ2-5,-,CASSSGLGGRGETQYF,TGTGCCAGCAGCTCCGGATTAGGGGGGCGGGGAGAGACCCAGTACTTC
TRBV20-1,-,TRBJ2-7,TRBD2,CSAKGLAGVYNEQYF,TGCAGTGCAAAGGGACTAGCGGGAGTCTACAATGAGCAGTACTTC
TRBV9,-,TRBJ2-1,TRBD2,CASSVTGTSGYNEQFF,TGTGCCAGCAGCGTTACCGGGACTAGCGGATACAATGAGCAGTTCTTC
TRBV6-6,-,TRBJ2-6,-,CATTESSGANVLTF,TGTGCCACCACCGAGAGTTCTGGGGCCAACGTCCTGACTTTC
TRBV3-1,many,TRBJ2-3,-,CASSQGAGTVGDTQYF,TGTGCCAGCAGCCAAGGGGCCGGGACGGTAGGAGATACGCAGTATTTT
TRBV6-2/TRBV6-3,few,TRBJ1-1,-,CASSYLARGAEAFF,TGTGCCAGCAGTTATCTCGCCAGGGGTGCTGAAGCTTTCTTT
TRBV29-1,many,TRBJ2-7,-,CSAARRSSYEQYF,TGCAGCGCGGCCCGACGCTCGTCCTACGAGCAGTACTTC